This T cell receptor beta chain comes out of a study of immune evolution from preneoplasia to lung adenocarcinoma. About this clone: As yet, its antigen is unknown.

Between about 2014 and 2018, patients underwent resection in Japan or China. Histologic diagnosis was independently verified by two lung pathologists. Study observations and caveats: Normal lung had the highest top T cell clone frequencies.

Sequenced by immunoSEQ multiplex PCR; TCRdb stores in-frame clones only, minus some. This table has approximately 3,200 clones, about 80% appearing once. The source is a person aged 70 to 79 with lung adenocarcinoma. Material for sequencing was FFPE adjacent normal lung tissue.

The CDR3 DNA follows: TGTGCCAGCAGCCCCTTGTCACTCCTGGAGGAAGAGACCCAGTACTTC. Its translation: CASSPLSLLEEETQYF. V gene TRBV11-1 combines with J gene TRBJ2-5; weak D call: TRBD2 (5 bases). This CDR3 region has 16 residues. Germline CDR1 and CDR2: SGHAT and FQDESV (reference sequence). V lost 5 bases and J 3 bases, leaving 19 bases between the germline ends.